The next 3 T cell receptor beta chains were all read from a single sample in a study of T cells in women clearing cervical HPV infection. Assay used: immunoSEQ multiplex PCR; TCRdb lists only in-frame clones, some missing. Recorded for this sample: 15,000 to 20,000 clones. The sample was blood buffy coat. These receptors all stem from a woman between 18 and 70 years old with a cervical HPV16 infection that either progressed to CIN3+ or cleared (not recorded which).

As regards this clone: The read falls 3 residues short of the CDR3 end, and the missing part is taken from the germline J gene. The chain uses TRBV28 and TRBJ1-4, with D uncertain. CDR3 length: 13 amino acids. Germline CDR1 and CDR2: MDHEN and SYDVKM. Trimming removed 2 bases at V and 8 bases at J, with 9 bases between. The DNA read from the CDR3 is TGTGCCAGCAGTTTAAAAAGCCCCGAAAAA. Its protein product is CASSLKSPEK. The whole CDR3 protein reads CASSLKSPEKLFF.

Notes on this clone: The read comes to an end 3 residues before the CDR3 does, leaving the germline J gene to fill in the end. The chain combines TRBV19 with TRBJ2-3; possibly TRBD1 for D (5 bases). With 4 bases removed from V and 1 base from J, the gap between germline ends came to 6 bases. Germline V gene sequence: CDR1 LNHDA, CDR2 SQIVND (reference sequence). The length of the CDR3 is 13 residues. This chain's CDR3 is CASSKQGTDTQYF. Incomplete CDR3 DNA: TGTGCCAGTAGTAAACAGGGCACAGATACG. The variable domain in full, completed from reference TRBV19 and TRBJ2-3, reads DGGITQSPKYLFRKEGQNVTLSCEQNLNHDAMYWYRQDPGQGLRLIYYSQIVNDFQKGDIAEGYSVSREKKESFPLTVTSAQKNPTAFYLCASSKQGTDTQYFGPGTRLTVL.

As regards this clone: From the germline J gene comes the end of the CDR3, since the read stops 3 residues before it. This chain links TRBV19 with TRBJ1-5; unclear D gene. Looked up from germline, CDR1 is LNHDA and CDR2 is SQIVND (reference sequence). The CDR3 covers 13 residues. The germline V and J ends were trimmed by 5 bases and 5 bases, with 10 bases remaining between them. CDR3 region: CASSQDFDQPQHF. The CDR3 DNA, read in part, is TGTGCCAGTAGTCAGGACTTTGATCAGCCC.